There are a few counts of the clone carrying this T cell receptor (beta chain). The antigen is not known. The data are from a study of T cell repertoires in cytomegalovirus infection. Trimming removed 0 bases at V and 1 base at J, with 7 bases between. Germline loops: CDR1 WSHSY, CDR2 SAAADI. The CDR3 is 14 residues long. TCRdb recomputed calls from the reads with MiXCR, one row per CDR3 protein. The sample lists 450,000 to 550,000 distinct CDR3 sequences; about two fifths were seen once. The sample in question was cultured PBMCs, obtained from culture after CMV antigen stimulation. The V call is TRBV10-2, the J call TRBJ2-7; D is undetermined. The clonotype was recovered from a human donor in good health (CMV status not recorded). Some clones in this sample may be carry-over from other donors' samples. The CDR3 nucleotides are TGCGCCAGCAGTGAGTCTCGCCTTTCCTACGAGCAGTACTTC. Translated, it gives CASSESRLSYEQYF.